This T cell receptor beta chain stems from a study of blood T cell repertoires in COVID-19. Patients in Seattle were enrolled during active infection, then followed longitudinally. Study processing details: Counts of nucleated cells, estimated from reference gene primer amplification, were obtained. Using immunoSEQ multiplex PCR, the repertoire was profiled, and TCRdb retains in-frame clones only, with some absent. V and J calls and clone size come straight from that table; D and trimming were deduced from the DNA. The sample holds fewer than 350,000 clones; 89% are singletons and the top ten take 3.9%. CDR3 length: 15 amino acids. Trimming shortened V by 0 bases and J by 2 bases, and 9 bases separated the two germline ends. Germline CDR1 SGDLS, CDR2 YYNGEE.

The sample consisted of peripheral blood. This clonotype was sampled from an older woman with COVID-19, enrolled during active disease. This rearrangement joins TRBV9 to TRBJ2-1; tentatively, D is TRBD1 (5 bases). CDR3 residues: CASSVAVGAYNEQFF. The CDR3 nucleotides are TGTGCCAGCAGCGTAGCTGTAGGGGCCTACAATGAGCAGTTCTTC.